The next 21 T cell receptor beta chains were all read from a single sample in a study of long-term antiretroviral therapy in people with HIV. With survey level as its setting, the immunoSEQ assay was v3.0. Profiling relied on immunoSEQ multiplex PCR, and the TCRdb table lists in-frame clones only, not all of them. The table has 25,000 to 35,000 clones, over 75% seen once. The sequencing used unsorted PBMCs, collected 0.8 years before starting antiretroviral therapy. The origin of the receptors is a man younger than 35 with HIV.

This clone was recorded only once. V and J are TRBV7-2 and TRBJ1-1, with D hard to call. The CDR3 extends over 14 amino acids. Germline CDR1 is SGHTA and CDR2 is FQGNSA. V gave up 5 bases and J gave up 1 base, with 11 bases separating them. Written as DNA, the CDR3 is TGTGCCAGCAGCGCCGAGGTCGCGAACACTGAAGCTTTCTTT. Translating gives CASSAEVANTEAFF.

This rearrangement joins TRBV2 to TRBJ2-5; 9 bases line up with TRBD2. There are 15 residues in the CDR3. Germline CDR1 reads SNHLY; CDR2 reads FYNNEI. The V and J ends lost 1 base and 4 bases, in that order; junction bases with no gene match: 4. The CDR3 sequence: CASSEGGGAAETQYF. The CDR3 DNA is TGTGCCAGCAGTGAAGGCGGGGGGGCCGCAGAGACCCAGTACTTC.

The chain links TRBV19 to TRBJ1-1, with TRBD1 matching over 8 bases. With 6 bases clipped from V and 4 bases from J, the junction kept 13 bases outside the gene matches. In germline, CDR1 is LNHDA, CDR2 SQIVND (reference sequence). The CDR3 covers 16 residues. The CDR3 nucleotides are TGTGCCAGTAGGGCCCGGGGGGGGGACAGGCCCACTGAAGCTTTCTTT. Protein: CASRARGGDRPTEAFF.

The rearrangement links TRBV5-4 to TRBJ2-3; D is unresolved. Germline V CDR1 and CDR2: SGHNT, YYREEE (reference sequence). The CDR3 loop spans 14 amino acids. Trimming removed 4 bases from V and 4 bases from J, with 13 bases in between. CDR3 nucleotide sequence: TGTGCCAGCAGCCTTTTATCGGCATCAGATACGCAGTATTTT. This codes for CASSLLSASDTQYF.

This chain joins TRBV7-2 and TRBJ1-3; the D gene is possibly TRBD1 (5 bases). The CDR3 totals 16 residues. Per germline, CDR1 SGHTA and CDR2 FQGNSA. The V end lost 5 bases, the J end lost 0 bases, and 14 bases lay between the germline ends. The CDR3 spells CASSLEGASSGNTIYF. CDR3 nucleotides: TGTGCCAGCAGCCTCGAAGGGGCGAGCTCTGGAAACACCATATATTTT.

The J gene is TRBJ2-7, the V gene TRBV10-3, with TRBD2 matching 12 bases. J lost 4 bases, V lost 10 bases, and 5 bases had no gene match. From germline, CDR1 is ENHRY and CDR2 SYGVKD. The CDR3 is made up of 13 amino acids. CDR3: CATGTSGLYEQYF. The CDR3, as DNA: TGTGCCACCGGGACTAGCGGGTTGTACGAGCAGTACTTC.

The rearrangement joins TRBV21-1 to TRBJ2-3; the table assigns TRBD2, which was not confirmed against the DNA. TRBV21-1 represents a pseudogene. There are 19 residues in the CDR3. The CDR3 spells CASSPKQVSSGMTTDTQYF. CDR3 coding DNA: TGTGCCAGCAGCCCCAAACAGGTTTCCAGCGGGATGACTACAGATACGCAGTATTTT.

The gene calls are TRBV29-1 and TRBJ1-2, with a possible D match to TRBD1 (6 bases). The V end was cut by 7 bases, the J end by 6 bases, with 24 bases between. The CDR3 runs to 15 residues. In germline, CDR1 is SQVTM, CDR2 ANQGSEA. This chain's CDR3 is CSDLGGHIVTDGYTF. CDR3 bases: TGCAGCGATCTTGGGGGGCATATCGTAACAGATGGCTACACCTTC.

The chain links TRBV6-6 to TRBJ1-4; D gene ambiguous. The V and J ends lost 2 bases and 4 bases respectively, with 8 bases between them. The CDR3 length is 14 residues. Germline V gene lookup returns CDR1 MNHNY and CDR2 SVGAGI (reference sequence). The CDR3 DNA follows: TGTGCCAGCAGTTACGCGTTAGTTAATGAAAAACTGTTTTTT. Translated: CASSYALVNEKLFF.

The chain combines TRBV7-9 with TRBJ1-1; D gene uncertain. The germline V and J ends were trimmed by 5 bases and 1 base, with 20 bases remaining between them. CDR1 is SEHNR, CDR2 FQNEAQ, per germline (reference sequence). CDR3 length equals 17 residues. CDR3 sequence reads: CASSPKGAAGQNTEAFF. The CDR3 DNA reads TGTGCCAGCAGCCCAAAAGGCGCGGCAGGCCAGAACACTGAAGCTTTCTTT.

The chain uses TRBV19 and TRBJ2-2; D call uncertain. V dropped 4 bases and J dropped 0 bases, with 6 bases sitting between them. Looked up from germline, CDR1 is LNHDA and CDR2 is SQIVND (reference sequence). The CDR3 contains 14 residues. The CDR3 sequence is CASSTPANTGELFF. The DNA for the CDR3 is TGTGCCAGTAGTACCCCAGCGAACACCGGGGAGCTGTTTTTT.

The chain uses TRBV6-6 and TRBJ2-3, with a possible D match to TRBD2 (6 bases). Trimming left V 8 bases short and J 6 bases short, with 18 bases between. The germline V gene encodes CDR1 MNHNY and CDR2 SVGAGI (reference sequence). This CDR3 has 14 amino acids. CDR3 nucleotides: TGTGCCAGCGGTGTGGGAGGCCCCTTGGATACGCAGTATTTT. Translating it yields CASGVGGPLDTQYF.

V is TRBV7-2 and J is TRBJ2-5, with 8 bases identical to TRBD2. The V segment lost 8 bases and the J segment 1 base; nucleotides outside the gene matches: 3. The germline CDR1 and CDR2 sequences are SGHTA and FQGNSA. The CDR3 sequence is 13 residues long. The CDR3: CASGSGGQETQYF. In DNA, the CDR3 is TGTGCCAGCGGGAGCGGGGGCCAAGAGACCCAGTACTTC.

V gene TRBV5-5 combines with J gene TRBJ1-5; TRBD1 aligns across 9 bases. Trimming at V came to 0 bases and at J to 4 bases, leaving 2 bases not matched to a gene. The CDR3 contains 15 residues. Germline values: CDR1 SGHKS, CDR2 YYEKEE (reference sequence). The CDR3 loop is CASSLVGTGNQPQHF. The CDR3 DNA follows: TGTGCCAGCAGCTTGGTAGGGACAGGGAATCAGCCCCAGCATTTT.

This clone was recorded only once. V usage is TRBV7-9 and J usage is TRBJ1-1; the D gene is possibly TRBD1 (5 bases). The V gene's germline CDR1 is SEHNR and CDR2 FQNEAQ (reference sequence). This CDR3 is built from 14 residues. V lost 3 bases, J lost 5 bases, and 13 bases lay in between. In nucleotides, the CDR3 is TGTGCCAGCAGCTTTAATCAGGGCCGAACTGAAGCTTTCTTT. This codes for CASSFNQGRTEAFF.

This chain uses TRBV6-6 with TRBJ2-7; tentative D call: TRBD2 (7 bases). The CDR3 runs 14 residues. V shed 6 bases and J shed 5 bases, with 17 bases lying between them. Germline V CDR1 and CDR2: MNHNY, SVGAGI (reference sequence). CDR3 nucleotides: TGTGCCAGCAGGGGGGCGGGGGAGTTGAACGAGCAGTACTTC. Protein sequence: CASRGAGELNEQYF.

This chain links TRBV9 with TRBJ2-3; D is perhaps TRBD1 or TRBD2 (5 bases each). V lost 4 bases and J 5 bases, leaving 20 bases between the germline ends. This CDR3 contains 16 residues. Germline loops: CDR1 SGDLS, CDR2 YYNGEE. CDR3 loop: CASSTFGTTIEDTQYF. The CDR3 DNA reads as TGTGCCAGCAGCACCTTCGGGACCACGATCGAAGATACGCAGTATTTT.

The CDR3 loop is CASSENRGGGYTF. The CDR3 region has the DNA TGTGCCAGCAGCGAAAACAGGGGAGGTGGCTACACCTTC. The V call is TRBV13, the J call TRBJ1-2; 7 bases agree with TRBD1. The CDR3 extends over 13 amino acids. From germline, CDR1 is PRHDT and CDR2 FYEKMQ (reference sequence). Trimming cost V 5 bases and J 7 bases; bases outside gene matches: 7.

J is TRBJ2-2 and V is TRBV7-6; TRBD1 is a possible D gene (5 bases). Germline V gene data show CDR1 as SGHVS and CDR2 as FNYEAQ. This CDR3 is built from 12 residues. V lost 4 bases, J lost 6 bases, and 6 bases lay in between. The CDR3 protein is CASSSGSGELFF. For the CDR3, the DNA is TGTGCCAGCAGCTCAGGGTCCGGGGAGCTGTTTTTT.

This CDR3 is CASSRESSYNEQFF. The CDR3 DNA reads TGTGCCAGCAGCCGGGAGAGCTCCTACAATGAGCAGTTCTTC. J is TRBJ2-1 and V is TRBV27; tentative D call: TRBD2 (6 bases). The CDR3 length is 14 residues. V lost 6 bases and J 0 bases, leaving 9 bases between the germline ends. In germline, CDR1 is MNHEY, CDR2 SMNVEV (reference sequence).

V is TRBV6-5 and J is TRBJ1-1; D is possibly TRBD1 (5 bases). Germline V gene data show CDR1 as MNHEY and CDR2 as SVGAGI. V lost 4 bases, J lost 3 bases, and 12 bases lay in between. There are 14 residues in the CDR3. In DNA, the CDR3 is TGTGCCAGCAGTTCCCCCACAGGTCACACTGAAGCTTTCTTT. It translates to CASSSPTGHTEAFF.